This TCR beta chain was identified in a study of early T cells in non-severe SARS-CoV-2 infection. This clonotype was seen at least ten times. This CDR3 is 17 amino acids long. Germline CDR1 and CDR2: SGDLS and YYNGEE. The V gene lost 0 bases and the J gene lost 4 bases, with 14 bases spanning the gap. TCRdb ran MiXCR on the 5' RACE reads and lists one entry per CDR3 protein. The sample lists around 33,000 distinct CDR3 sequences, 5.5% to 6.5% occurring once. The clonotype originates from an adult who was a healthcare worker with PCR-confirmed SARS-CoV-2 infection or an uninfected control (not recorded which). The material sequenced was whole blood. This sequence joins TRBV9 and TRBJ2-6; D unclear. CDR3 in DNA: TGTGCCAGCAGCGTAGAGGTGGTTGGGGTCGGGGCCAACGTCCTGACTTTC. Translated, it gives CASSVEVVGVGANVLTF. Full variable domain (outside the CDR3, taken from reference TRBV9 and TRBJ2-6): DSGVTQTPKHLITATGQRVTLRCSPRSGDLSVYWYQQSLDQGLQFLIQYYNGEERAKGNILERFSAQQFPDLHSELNLSSLELGDSALYFCASSVEVVGVGANVLTFGAGSRLTVL.